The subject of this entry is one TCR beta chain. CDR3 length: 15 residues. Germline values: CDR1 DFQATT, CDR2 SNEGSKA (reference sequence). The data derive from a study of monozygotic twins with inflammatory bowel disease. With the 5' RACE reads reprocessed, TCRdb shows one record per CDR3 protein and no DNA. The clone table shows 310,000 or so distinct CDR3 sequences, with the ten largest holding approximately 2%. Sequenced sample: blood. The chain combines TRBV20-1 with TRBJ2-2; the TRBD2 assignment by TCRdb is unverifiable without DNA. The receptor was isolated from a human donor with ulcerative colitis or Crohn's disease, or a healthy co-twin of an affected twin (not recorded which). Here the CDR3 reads CSASIAGGRTGELFF.